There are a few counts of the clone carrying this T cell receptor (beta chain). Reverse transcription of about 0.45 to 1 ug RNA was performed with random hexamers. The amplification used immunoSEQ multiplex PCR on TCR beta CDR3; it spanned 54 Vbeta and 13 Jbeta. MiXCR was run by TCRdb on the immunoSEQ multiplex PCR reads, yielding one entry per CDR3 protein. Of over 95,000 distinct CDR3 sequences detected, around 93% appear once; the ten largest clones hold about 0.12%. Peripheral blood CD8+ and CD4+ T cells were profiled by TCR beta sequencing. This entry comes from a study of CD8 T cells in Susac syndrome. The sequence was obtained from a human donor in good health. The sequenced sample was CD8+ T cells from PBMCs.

CDR3 sequence: CASSQDQGREQYF. CDR3 nucleotide sequence: TGCGCCAGCAGCCAGGACCAAGGGAGGGAGCAGTACTTC. The chain recombines TRBV4-3 with TRBJ2-7; tentatively, D is TRBD2 (6 bases). The CDR3 runs to 13 residues. V lost 3 bases and J lost 7, with 13 bases in between. Germline V lookup: CDR1 LGHNA, CDR2 YSLEER.